These T cell receptor beta chains were read from a single sample in a study of blood T cell repertoires in COVID-19. Generated by immunoSEQ multiplex PCR, the TCRdb table keeps only in-frame clones and is missing some. The sample lists around 60,000 clones; about four fifths were seen once. Sequencing was carried out using peripheral blood. These receptor sequences come from a woman at least 80 years old with acute or convalescent COVID-19. CDR3s include the opening cysteine and the closing phenylalanine or tryptophan. Each record gives: clone size, V gene, J gene, D gene, CDR3 DNA, CDR3 protein. D genes are given only for firm matches. Only part of the rows carry a size: once, few, many, or a class if the clone is expanded.

size: .; V: TRBV15; J: TRBJ2-5; D: .; DNA: TGTGCCTCCGGGGAAAGTTGGGAGACCCAGTACTTC; CDR3: CASGESWETQYF
size: many; V: TRBV7-2; J: TRBJ2-1; D: TRBD2; DNA: TGTGCCAGCAGCTTAGTTATAGGAGCGGGGGTCTCCTACAATGAGCAGTTCTTC; CDR3: CASSLVIGAGVSYNEQFF
size: .; V: TRBV5-1; J: TRBJ2-7; D: .; DNA: TGCGCCAGCAGCCCCGGGACATTGCGGAATGCCAGTTACGAGCAGTACTTC; CDR3: CASSPGTLRNASYEQYF
size: .; V: TRBV28; J: TRBJ2-1; D: TRBD2; DNA: TGTGCCAGCAGTGGAGGGACTAGCGGGAGTAATGAGCAGTTCTTC; CDR3: CASSGGTSGSNEQFF
size: .; V: TRBV30; J: TRBJ1-6; D: TRBD1; DNA: TGTGCCTGGGACAGGGTTAATTCACCCCTCCACTTT; CDR3: CAWDRVNSPLHF
size: once; V: TRBV6-5; J: TRBJ2-1; D: .; DNA: TGTGCCAGCACAACAGGGCTGGCCTACAATGAGCAGTTCTTC; CDR3: CASTTGLAYNEQFF
size: .; V: TRBV4-1; J: TRBJ2-1; D: .; DNA: TGCGCCAGCAGCCTCCGGTCGAGGGGGGAGGGCAATGAGCAGTTCTTC; CDR3: CASSLRSRGEGNEQFF
size: few; V: TRBV21-1; J: TRBJ1-1; D: .; DNA: TGTGCCTCGCAGGTCCGGCAGAAGAACACTGAAGCTTTCTTT; CDR3: CASQVRQKNTEAFF
size: .; V: TRBV7-2; J: TRBJ1-5; D: TRBD1; DNA: TGTGCCAGCAGCGAAGGGACAGGGAGGCAGCCCCAGCATTTT; CDR3: CASSEGTGRQPQHF
size: .; V: TRBV6-5; J: TRBJ1-1; D: .; DNA: TGTGCCAGCACCAACAGGGCAGAGAACACTGAAGCTTTCTTT; CDR3: CASTNRAENTEAFF